These T cell receptor beta chains were read from a single sample in a study of shared clonotypes between healthy human individuals. Libraries were prepared by immunoSEQ multiplex PCR; TCRdb keeps only in-frame clonotypes and omits some of them. The sample shows 490,000 or so clones, 70% to 80% of them seen only once. Material for sequencing was PBMCs. Receptors were obtained from a woman aged 40 to 55 in good health. Some clones in this sample may be carry-over from other donors' samples. The CDR3 runs from the conserved cysteine through the conserved F or W.

j_call v_call cdr3_aa
TRBJ2-3 TRBV2 CASSVGRGTDTQYF
TRBJ1-3 TRBV5-1 CASSSGVSGNTIYF
TRBJ2-2 TRBV15 CATSRATGPKSTGELFF
TRBJ2-7 TRBV7-9 CASSSTLSGGYEQYF
TRBJ1-2 TRBV6-5 CASSYSRNYGYTF
TRBJ2-7 TRBV6-6 CASSLPEGKQYF
TRBJ2-1 TRBV18 CASSSRDPPYNEQFF
TRBJ2-2 TRBV7-2 CASSLVLALRIGELFF
TRBJ2-5 TRBV4-3 CASSQGQFQETQYF
TRBJ2-3 TRBV4-1 CASSQELLAGFTDTQYF
TRBJ2-4 TRBV4-1 CASSASGRDIQYF
TRBJ2-7 TRBV27 CASHRIGMYEQYF
TRBJ1-2 TRBV7-3 CASSDGPNYGYTF
TRBJ1-2 TRBV4-2 CASSQDRQNPSGYTF
TRBJ2-7 TRBV2 CASSGQVDSGRVLEEQYF
TRBJ1-1 TRBV19 CASISPGQTTFF
TRBJ2-2 TRBV5-6 CASSLYKRGPDTGELFF
TRBJ1-2 TRBV2 CATDPEGRYYGYTF
TRBJ1-1 TRBV6-1 CASSEARGGSPFF
TRBJ1-2 TRBV28 CASRVRLSPWSGCTF
TRBJ2-6 TRBV7-9 CASSLALFRRAGANVLTF
TRBJ2-1 TRBV20-1 CSATGSGEQFF
TRBJ2-3 TRBV21-1 CASSKTSGRLTDTQYF
TRBJ1-4 TRBV7-6 CASSLVQREKLFF
TRBJ1-5 TRBV30 CAWSRSGSQPQHF
TRBJ1-1 TRBV25-1 CASRVNTEAFF
TRBJ2-7 TRBV7-3 CASSLSYEQYF
TRBJ2-7 TRBV28 CASSQDRSGLDEQYF
TRBJ2-2 TRBV18 CASSPRQADTGELFF
TRBJ2-1 TRBV7-3 CASSQTSGGYNEQFF
TRBJ2-1 TRBV5-8 CASRHSGGGEQFF
TRBJ2-2 TRBV19 CASSISWSGRLPGELFF
TRBJ2-1 TRBV6-5 CASSYGLAGAAVF
TRBJ2-1 TRBV10-1 CASNDREPYNEQFF
TRBJ1-2 TRBV2 CASSASIDSNYGYTF
TRBJ2-7 TRBV11-1 CASSWGQGRSYEQYF
TRBJ2-1 TRBV19 CASSRGLAGPLGDEQFF
TRBJ2-3 TRBV7-3 CASSLYQGSDTQYF
TRBJ2-7 TRBV5-4 CASSLAAASGSSEQYF
TRBJ1-1 TRBV30 CASNRELADAFF
TRBJ2-3 TRBV18 CASSQGTAPTRTDTQYF
TRBJ2-7 TRBV21-1 CASSNEPEPGQKIYEQYF
TRBJ2-7 TRBV6-6 CASSYHTGTGYEQYF
TRBJ2-5 TRBV15 CATSRSGGFGETQYF